These T cell receptor beta chains were read from a single sample in a study of cytomegalovirus exposure and HLA in healthy donors. Here immunoSEQ multiplex PCR was the method, and the copy in TCRdb shows in-frame clones only, minus some. The repertoire holds about 160,000 clones, with around 76% as singletons. Material for sequencing was PBMCs. The source is a girl aged 5-17 years in good health and CMV-seropositive. Both conserved end residues are part of each CDR3. The order of the fields is J gene, V gene, D gene, clone size, CDR3 protein, CDR3 DNA. The D gene is left open where the match is weak. A clone size is listed for some rows: how often the clone was seen (once, few, many), or a class if it is expanded.

>TRBJ1-1|TRBV5-1|NA|NA
CASSLQGQTRTEAFF
TGCGCCAGCAGCTTGCAGGGGCAGACGAGGACTGAAGCTTTCTTT
>TRBJ2-5|TRBV5-1|TRBD2|NA
CASSLGRLAGGLETQYF
TGCGCCAGCAGCTTGGGACGGCTAGCGGGAGGGTTAGAGACCCAGTACTTC
>TRBJ2-7|TRBV27|TRBD2|NA
CASRPGLANHEQYF
TGTGCCAGCAGACCGGGACTAGCTAATCACGAGCAGTACTTC
>TRBJ2-1|TRBV5-6|TRBD2|once
CASSPGLAESYNEQFF
TGTGCCAGCAGCCCCGGACTAGCGGAATCCTACAATGAGCAGTTCTTC
>TRBJ2-1|TRBV29-1|TRBD1|NA
CSARQGSYNEQFF
TGCAGCGCCCGACAGGGGTCCTACAATGAGCAGTTCTTC
>TRBJ2-7|TRBV28|NA|NA
CASSLAVGEQYF
TGTGCCAGCAGTTTAGCTGTCGGGGAGCAGTACTTC
>TRBJ1-6|TRBV30|NA|few
CAWSFSSYNSPLHF
TGTGCCTGGAGTTTCAGCTCCTATAATTCACCCCTCCACTTT
>TRBJ1-1|TRBV7-9|TRBD1|NA
CASSSIYRDRGTEAFF
TGTGCCAGCAGCTCCATTTACCGGGACAGGGGGACTGAAGCTTTCTTT
>TRBJ1-1|TRBV6-1|TRBD1|NA
CASSDAGQGLNTEAFF
TGTGCCAGCAGTGATGCAGGACAGGGATTGAACACTGAAGCTTTCTTT
>TRBJ1-1|TRBV28|TRBD1|NA
CASPDRANTEAFF
TGTGCCAGCCCCGACAGGGCAAACACTGAAGCTTTCTTT
>TRBJ2-1|TRBV5-5|TRBD2|NA
CASSLWTSGNRDNEQFF
TGTGCCAGCAGCTTGTGGACTAGCGGGAATCGGGACAATGAGCAGTTCTTC
>TRBJ1-5|TRBV7-2|NA|NA
CASSFGGRAENQPQHF
TGTGCCAGCAGCTTCGGTGGCAGGGCAGAAAATCAGCCCCAGCATTTT
>TRBJ1-1|TRBV11-2|NA|NA
CASLTRGTEAFF
TGTGCCAGCCTGACAAGGGGGACTGAAGCTTTCTTT
>TRBJ2-5|TRBV28|NA|NA
CASSFNAGGGREDRETQYF
TGTGCCAGCAGTTTTAACGCAGGAGGGGGGAGGGAGGATAGGGAGACCCAGTACTTC
>TRBJ2-1|TRBV18|NA|few
CASSPPAGYNEQFF
TGTGCCAGCTCACCCCCGGCAGGCTACAATGAGCAGTTCTTC
>TRBJ2-1|TRBV5-1|TRBD2|NA
CASSSTSGYYNEQFF
TGCGCCAGCAGCTCCACTAGCGGTTACTACAATGAGCAGTTCTTC
>TRBJ2-7|TRBV29-1|TRBD2|NA
CSVGGTSGGSSSYEQYF
TGCAGCGTTGGGGGGACTAGCGGGGGGTCAAGCTCCTACGAGCAGTACTTC
>TRBJ2-2|TRBV14|NA|NA
CASSHLIPWGDGELFF
TGTGCCAGCAGCCACCTCATCCCCTGGGGGGACGGGGAGCTGTTTTTT
>TRBJ1-5|TRBV4-1|NA|NA
CASSQGGGGTLPQHF
TGCGCCAGCAGCCAAGGGGGAGGCGGGACTCTGCCCCAGCATTTT
>TRBJ1-1|TRBV19|NA|NA
CASSVGGADLGTEAFF
TGTGCCAGTAGTGTTGGGGGCGCCGATTTGGGAACTGAAGCTTTCTTT
>TRBJ2-1|TRBV25-1|TRBD2|few
CASSEGTSAYNEQFF
TGTGCCAGCAGTGAGGGGACTAGCGCTTACAATGAGCAGTTCTTC
>TRBJ2-7|TRBV30|TRBD1|few
CAWSNAVGQGYEQYF
TGTGCCTGGAGTAATGCGGTAGGACAGGGCTACGAGCAGTACTTC
>TRBJ1-2|TRBV9|NA|NA
CASSEAPLRVLDYGYTF
TGTGCCAGCAGCGAAGCCCCACTCCGGGTACTGGACTATGGCTACACCTTC
>TRBJ2-3|TRBV6-1|TRBD1|NA
CASSDDRGGTDTQYF
TGTGCCAGCAGTGACGACAGGGGAGGCACAGATACGCAGTATTTT
>TRBJ2-7|TRBV7-8|TRBD1|NA
CASTTGTGGYEQYF
TGTGCCAGCACCACCGGGACAGGGGGATACGAGCAGTACTTC
>TRBJ2-2|TRBV29-1|NA|NA
CSVEDRETEPNTGELFF
TGCAGCGTTGAAGATCGCGAGACAGAGCCTAACACCGGGGAGCTGTTTTTT
>TRBJ1-3|TRBV15|NA|once
CATSRQGSGNTIYF
TGTGCCACCAGCAGACAGGGCTCTGGAAACACCATATATTTT
>TRBJ2-3|TRBV29-1|TRBD1|few
CSVVIWDRDPDTQYF
TGCAGCGTTGTTATATGGGACAGGGACCCAGATACGCAGTATTTT
>TRBJ1-5|TRBV19|NA|once
CASSLRQENQPQHF
TGTGCCAGTAGTCTCAGACAGGAAAATCAGCCCCAGCATTTT
>TRBJ2-5|TRBV30|TRBD2|NA
CAWGRGQETQYF
TGTGCCTGGGGGAGGGGACAAGAGACCCAGTACTTC
>TRBJ2-3|TRBV7-8|TRBD2|once
CASSQSGSYTDTQYF
TGTGCCAGCAGCCAGAGCGGGAGTTATACAGATACGCAGTATTTT
>TRBJ1-1|TRBV5-4|NA|few
CASSGTRDTEAFF
TGTGCCAGCAGCGGAACCAGGGACACTGAAGCTTTCTTT
>TRBJ2-3|TRBV27|NA|NA
CASSFLRALDTQYF
TGTGCCAGCAGCTTCTTGCGGGCGCTAGATACGCAGTATTTT
>TRBJ2-7|TRBV5-5|NA|NA
CASSLYRNSVYEQYF
TGTGCCAGCAGCTTGTATAGAAACTCCGTTTACGAGCAGTACTTC
>TRBJ1-3|TRBV5-1|TRBD1|NA
CASSPGTGGYGNTIYF
TGCGCCAGCAGCCCCGGGACAGGGGGCTATGGAAACACCATATATTTT
>TRBJ2-7|TRBV10-3|TRBD2|NA
CAISGGLAGGSTYEQYF
TGTGCCATCAGTGGAGGACTAGCGGGAGGGTCTACCTACGAGCAGTACTTC
>TRBJ1-2|TRBV6-1|TRBD1|NA
CASRRQGIGYGYTF
TGTGCCAGCAGGCGACAGGGGATAGGCTATGGCTACACCTTC
>TRBJ1-1|TRBV5-1|NA|NA
CASSLGDRDTEAFF
TGCGCCAGCAGCTTGGGAGACAGAGACACTGAAGCTTTCTTT
>TRBJ1-4|TRBV29-1|TRBD1|NA
CSVNPDAGQPEKLFF
TGCAGCGTCAACCCAGATGCGGGACAGCCCGAAAAACTGTTTTTT
>TRBJ2-1|TRBV19|TRBD2|few
CASRKAGGALSEQFF
TGTGCCAGTAGAAAAGCGGGGGGCGCTTTGTCTGAGCAGTTCTTC
>TRBJ2-3|TRBV30|NA|NA
CAWSVSRVSTDTQYF
TGTGCCTGGAGTGTATCCAGGGTTAGCACAGATACGCAGTATTTT
>TRBJ2-7|TRBV7-6|NA|NA
CASSQRLEGHEQYF
TGTGCCAGCAGCCAGAGGCTAGAGGGCCACGAGCAGTACTTC
>TRBJ1-2|TRBV5-1|TRBD1|NA
CASSYPGQGEYDYTF
TGCGCCAGCAGCTACCCGGGACAGGGGGAGTATGACTACACCTTC
>TRBJ2-7|TRBV11-2|NA|NA
CASSLATRRSYEQYF
TGTGCCAGCAGCTTAGCGACGAGGAGATCCTACGAGCAGTACTTC
>TRBJ2-2|TRBV28|NA|NA
CASSSWADTNTGELFF
TGTGCCAGCAGTTCGTGGGCCGACACCAACACCGGGGAGCTGTTTTTT
>TRBJ1-2|TRBV6-6|TRBD1|NA
CASSYSPGGDGYTF
TGTGCCAGCAGTTACTCTCCAGGGGGCGATGGCTACACCTTC
>TRBJ1-1|TRBV7-6|NA|once
CASSLGEGSEAFF
TGTGCCAGCAGCTTAGGCGAGGGCAGTGAAGCTTTCTTT
>TRBJ2-2|TRBV9|NA|NA
CASSVEGVTGELFF
TGTGCCAGCAGCGTAGAGGGGGTCACCGGGGAGCTGTTTTTT
>TRBJ1-1|TRBV25-1|NA|NA
CASSTGFTTEAFF
TGTGCCAGCAGTACAGGGTTCACCACTGAAGCTTTCTTT